Shown below are 7 T cell receptor beta chains from a single sample sequenced in a study of shared clonotypes between healthy human individuals. Naive CD8 cells were CD45RO-negative, positively selected for CCR7, excluding terminally differentiated effector memory CD45RA+ cells. Assay used: immunoSEQ multiplex PCR; TCRdb lists only in-frame clones, some missing. The table lists nearly 2 million clones, about 94% of them singletons, with under 1.5% in the top ten. The specimen was naive CD8+ T cells sorted from blood. These receptors were collected from a man between 18 and 29 years old in good health.

The chain has TRBV11-2 and TRBJ2-5; D is possibly TRBD2 (5 bases). Per germline, CDR1 SGHAT and CDR2 FQNNGV. This CDR3 has 17 amino acids. V was shortened by 4 bases and J by 0 bases, with 18 bases between the two germline ends. This CDR3 is CASSSFIREPNQETQYF. CDR3 coding DNA: TGTGCCAGCAGCTCGTTTATCCGGGAACCCAACCAAGAGACCCAGTACTTC.

This chain connects TRBV28 to TRBJ2-7, with D hard to call. Germline CDR1 is MDHEN and CDR2 is SYDVKM. CDR3 size: 12 residues. Trimming removed 6 bases from V and 5 bases from J, with 11 bases in between. CDR3 in DNA: TGTGCCAGCAGCCCAGGCCCCAACGAGCAGTACTTC. Its protein is CASSPGPNEQYF. Together with reference TRBV28 and TRBJ2-7, the CDR3 gives the full variable domain: DVKVTQSSRYLVKRTGEKVFLECVQDMDHENMFWYRQDPGLGLRLIYFSYDVKMKEKGDIPEGYSVSREKKERFSLILESASTNQTSMYLCASSPGPNEQYFGPGTRLTVT.

The J gene is TRBJ1-2, the V gene TRBV7-9, with D hard to call. From germline, CDR1 is SEHNR and CDR2 FQNEAQ (reference sequence). The CDR3 is made up of 15 amino acids. V was clipped by 1 base and J by 4 bases, with 13 bases between them. CDR3 bases: TGTGCCAGCAGCTTAGGGCGTACGGGCTTCTATGGCTACACCTTC. It codes for CASSLGRTGFYGYTF.

The chain employs TRBV6-6 and TRBJ1-1; D is unclear. This CDR3 has 14 amino acids. Germline-derived CDR1 and CDR2 are MNHNY and SVGAGI (reference sequence). V lost 4 bases, J lost 7 bases, and 16 bases lay in between. This CDR3 is CASSSGSSPFEAFF. CDR3 in DNA: TGTGCCAGCAGTTCGGGCTCGTCTCCCTTTGAAGCTTTCTTT.

This chain connects TRBV27 to TRBJ2-2; a weak D match, TRBD2 (6 bases). The V gene lost 6 bases and the J gene lost 0 bases, with 8 bases spanning the gap. Germline V lookup: CDR1 MNHEY, CDR2 SMNVEV (reference sequence). The CDR3 runs to 14 residues. The chain's CDR3 is CASREGTNTGELFF. In DNA form, the CDR3 reads TGTGCCAGCAGGGAGGGGACGAACACCGGGGAGCTGTTTTTT.

The V and J genes are TRBV9 and TRBJ1-4, with D possibly being TRBD1 (5 bases). Germline CDR1 is SGDLS and CDR2 is YYNGEE. V was trimmed by 3 bases and J by 0 bases, leaving 9 bases between them. The CDR3 has 15 residues. Written as DNA, the CDR3 is TGTGCCAGCAGCGGGGGACTCGCAACTAATGAAAAACTGTTTTTT. This sequence encodes CASSGGLATNEKLFF. Variable domain in full (rest from reference TRBV9 and TRBJ1-4): DSGVTQTPKHLITATGQRVTLRCSPRSGDLSVYWYQQSLDQGLQFLIQYYNGEERAKGNILERFSAQQFPDLHSELNLSSLELGDSALYFCASSGGLATNEKLFFGSGTQLSVL.

Points on this clone: Other DNA sequences in the sample encode the same CDR3. V is TRBV5-6 and J is TRBJ2-5; a weak D match, TRBD2 (5 bases). V was cut by 4 bases and J by 2 bases, with 9 bases left in between. Per the germline V gene, CDR1 is SGHDT and CDR2 is YYEEEE. The CDR3 loop spans 13 amino acids. CDR3 DNA: TGTGCCAGCAGCCTGGACTCACAAGAGACCCAGTACTTC. This encodes CASSLDSQETQYF.